Listed here is a single TCR beta chain. Its cognate antigen is unknown. 60 Vbeta and 13 Jbeta primers were used in PCR. Profiling relied on immunoSEQ multiplex PCR, and the TCRdb table lists in-frame clones only, not all of them. The table records 90,000 to 100,000 clones, under 75% of them present only once. These data belong to a study of cytomegalovirus exposure and HLA in healthy donors. Study as a whole: Out of 180 million or so T cells, an earlier analysis found roughly 100 million unique TCR beta sequences in total. Most genotyped donors, roughly 83% of 350 to 500, had Caucasian-associated genetic ancestry.

Study results and caveats: Available immune exposure information was restricted to CMV serostatus only. Most subjects' HLA-A and HLA-B alleles were reportedly predicted from TCR beta sequences.

Sequenced input: PBMCs. The TCR was taken from a female donor in good health and CMV-seronegative.

This CDR3 reads CASSQLGAGNTEAFF. The CDR3 DNA reads as TGTGCCAGCAGCCAGCTGGGGGCGGGGAACACTGAAGCTTTCTTT. The chain joins TRBV14 to TRBJ1-1; a weak D match, TRBD1 (6 bases). The V end lost 3 bases, the J end lost 1 base, and 12 bases lay between the germline ends. This CDR3 has 15 amino acids. Per germline, CDR1 SGHDN and CDR2 FVKESK.